The TCR beta chain under discussion was sequenced for a study of blood T cell repertoires in COVID-19 (dated by TCRdb to 2018 to 2021). For the study in its entirety: Samples covering the acute and convalescent phases of COVID-19 were provided by collaborators in the United States, Italy and Spain. The prospective study material was composed of cDNA or gDNA derived from T cells, B-cell-depleted T cells, or PBMCs. The dataset comprised deeply sampled blood TCRbeta repertoires from subjects exposed to, actively infected with, or recovered from COVID-19. The repertoires were released in a freely available public database meant as a resource for research on the immune response to SARS-CoV-2. The samples were drawn from the first 160 participants of the ongoing ImmuneRACE study and from 950 to 1,500 subjects provided by 6 global collaborators. The sample metadata nearly always contained a de-identified subject ID, COVID-19 status, age in years and sex. Where available, HLA class I and class II types were obtained from metadata supplied by the sample provider rather than from assay-based typing. Broader findings and caveats from the paper: How much clinical and demographic metadata was included differed by source and by participant, and the metadata was provided uncurated.

In the prospective study, participants were 18 to 89 years old, resided in about two dozen geographic areas of the United States, and were enrolled through a virtual design. In the prospective study, cohorts were assigned on the basis of participant-reported clinical history obtained from a screening survey and a study questionnaire. In the prospective study, whole blood, serum and a nasopharyngeal or oropharyngeal swab were collected from each participant by mobile phlebotomists. Participants in the prospective study had the option to provide additional blood draws and questionnaires over an approximately 2-month period. Before DNA extraction, blood samples from the prospective study were shipped at room temperature or frozen. The germline V gene sets CDR1 to SGHRS and CDR2 to YFSETQ. Trimming leaves V shorter by 4 bases and J shorter by 4 bases, with the junction holding 4 bases beyond the gene matches. The CDR3 goes from the cysteine to the phenylalanine over 14 residues. Just the 42-base CDR3 DNA is kept, in frame starting at base 1.

The immunoSEQ Assay, a bias-controlled multiplex PCR, was used to amplify TCRbeta CDR3 regions from genomic DNA. On the authors' methods: The number of nucleated cells in each sample was estimated from the amplification of reference gene primers within the assay. To quantify the absolute abundance of each unique TCRbeta CDR3 rearrangement, sequence reads were collapsed and filtered. For each sample, productive Simpson clonality was calculated as the square root of Simpson's diversity index across productive rearrangements. What TCRdb holds here is the immuneACCESS table cut down to in-frame rearrangements. Part of the clones is not present; checked against another copy, under half of the missing clones reflect an unresolved V gene, and the others are unexplained. The V and J calls and the clone size are those of that table, but D and trimming were determined from the DNA. In all, the sample holds roughly 240,000 clones, and 65% to 90% of those were seen once. 8.5% to 9.5% of the sample belongs to the ten largest clones.

About this clone itself: The target of this receptor is not known. Per-nucleotide qualities are absent, and no much larger clonotype sits a single base away.

Sequenced: PBMCs or T cells enriched from blood (not recorded which). This chain is built from TRBV5-1 and TRBJ1-2, with 10 bases aligning to TRBD1. The TCR was taken from a woman between 45 and 65 years old with acute COVID-19. The CDR3 protein is CASSKGQGPYGYTF. The DNA sequence is TGCGCCAGCAGCAAGGGACAGGGGCCCTATGGCTACACCTTC.